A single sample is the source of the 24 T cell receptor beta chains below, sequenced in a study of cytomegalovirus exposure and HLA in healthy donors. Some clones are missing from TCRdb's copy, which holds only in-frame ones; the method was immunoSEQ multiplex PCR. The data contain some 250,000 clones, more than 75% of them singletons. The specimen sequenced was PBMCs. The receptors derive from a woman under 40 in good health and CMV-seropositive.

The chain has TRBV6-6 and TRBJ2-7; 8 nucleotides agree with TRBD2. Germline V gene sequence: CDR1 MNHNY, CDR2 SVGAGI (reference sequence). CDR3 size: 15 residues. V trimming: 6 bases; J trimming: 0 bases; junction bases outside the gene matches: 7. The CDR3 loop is CASRPSGTSSYEQYF. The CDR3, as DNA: TGTGCCAGCAGACCCAGCGGGACTAGCTCCTACGAGCAGTACTTC.

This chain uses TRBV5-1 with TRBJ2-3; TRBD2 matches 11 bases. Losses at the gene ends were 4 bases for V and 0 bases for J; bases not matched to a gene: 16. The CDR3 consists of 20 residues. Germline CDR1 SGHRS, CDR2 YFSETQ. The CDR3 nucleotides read TGCGCCAGCAGCCGAGCTCTAGCGGGAGGCCATAGAACTAGCACAGATACGCAGTATTTT. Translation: CASSRALAGGHRTSTDTQYF.

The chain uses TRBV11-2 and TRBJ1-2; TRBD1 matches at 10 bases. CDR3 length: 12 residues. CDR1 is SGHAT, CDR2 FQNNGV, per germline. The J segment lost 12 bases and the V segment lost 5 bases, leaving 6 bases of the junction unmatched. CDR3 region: CASSPDRGPNTF. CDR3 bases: TGTGCCAGCAGCCCAGACAGGGGGCCAAACACCTTC.

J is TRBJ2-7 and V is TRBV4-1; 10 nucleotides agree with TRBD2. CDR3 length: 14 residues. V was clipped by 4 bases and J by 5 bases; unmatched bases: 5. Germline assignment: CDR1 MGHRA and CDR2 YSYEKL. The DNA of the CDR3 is TGCGCCAGCAGCCTAGCGGGAGGACAGAACGAGCAGTACTTC. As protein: CASSLAGGQNEQYF.

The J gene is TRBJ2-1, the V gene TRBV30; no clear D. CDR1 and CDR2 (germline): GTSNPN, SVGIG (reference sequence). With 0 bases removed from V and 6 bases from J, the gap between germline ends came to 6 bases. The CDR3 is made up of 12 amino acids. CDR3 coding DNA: TGTGCCTGGAGTGTGTCCGGCAATGAGCAGTTCTTC. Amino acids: CAWSVSGNEQFF.

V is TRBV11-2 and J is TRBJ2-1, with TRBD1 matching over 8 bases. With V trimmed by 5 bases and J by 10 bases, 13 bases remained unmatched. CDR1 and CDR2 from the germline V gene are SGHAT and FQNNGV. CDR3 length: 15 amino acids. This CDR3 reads CASSARTGTSREQFF. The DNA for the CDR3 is TGTGCCAGCAGCGCCCGGACAGGGACCTCCAGGGAGCAGTTCTTC.

The CDR3 nucleotides read TGTGCCAGCTCCCGGGACAGGGAAGAAAAACTGTTTTTT. This gives the protein CASSRDREEKLFF. The J gene is TRBJ1-4, the V gene TRBV18; 9 nucleotides agree with TRBD1. This CDR3 spans 13 amino acids. Germline V lookup: CDR1 KGHSH, CDR2 LQKENI. V lost 6 bases to trimming and J lost 8 bases; unmatched junction nucleotides: 4.

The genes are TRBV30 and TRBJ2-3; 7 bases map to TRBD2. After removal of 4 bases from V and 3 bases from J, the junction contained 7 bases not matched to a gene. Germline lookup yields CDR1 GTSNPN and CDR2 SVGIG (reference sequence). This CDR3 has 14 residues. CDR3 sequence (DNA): TGTGCCTGGACTGAAGCGGGAATGACAGATACGCAGTATTTT. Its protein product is CAWTEAGMTDTQYF.

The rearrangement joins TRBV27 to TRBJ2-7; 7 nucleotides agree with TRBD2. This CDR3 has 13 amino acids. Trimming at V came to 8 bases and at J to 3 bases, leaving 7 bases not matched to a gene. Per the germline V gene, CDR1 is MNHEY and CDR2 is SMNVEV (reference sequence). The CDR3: CASSAGENYEQYF. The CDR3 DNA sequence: TGTGCCAGCTCGGCGGGAGAGAACTACGAGCAGTACTTC.

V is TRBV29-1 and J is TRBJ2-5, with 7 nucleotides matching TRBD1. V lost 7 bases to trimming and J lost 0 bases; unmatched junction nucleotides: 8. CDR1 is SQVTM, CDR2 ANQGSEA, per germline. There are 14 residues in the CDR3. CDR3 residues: CSAPSGTDQETQYF. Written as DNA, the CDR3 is TGCAGCGCCCCCTCCGGGACAGACCAAGAGACCCAGTACTTC.

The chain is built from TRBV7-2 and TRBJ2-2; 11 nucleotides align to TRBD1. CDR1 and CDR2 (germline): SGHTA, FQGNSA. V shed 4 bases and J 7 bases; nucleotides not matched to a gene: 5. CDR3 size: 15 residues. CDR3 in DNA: TGTGCCAGCAGCTCCTGGACAGGGGGCTTCGGGGAGCTGTTTTTT. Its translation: CASSSWTGGFGELFF.

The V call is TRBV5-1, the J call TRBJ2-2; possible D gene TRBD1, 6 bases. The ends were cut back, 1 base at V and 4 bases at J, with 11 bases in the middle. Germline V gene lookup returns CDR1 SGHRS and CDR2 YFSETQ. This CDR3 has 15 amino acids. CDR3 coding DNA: TGCGCCAGCAGCTTGTTAACAGGGAGCACCGGGGAGCTGTTTTTT. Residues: CASSLLTGSTGELFF.

The CDR3 region has the DNA TGTGCCAGCAGCCAACAAATACTAGCGGGAGTAATCTACGAGCAGTACTTC. It yields the protein CASSQQILAGVIYEQYF. V and J are TRBV14 and TRBJ2-7; 11 bases are a match to TRBD2. J gave up 3 bases and V 2 bases, and 9 bases lay outside the gene matches. Germline V gene sequence: CDR1 SGHDN, CDR2 FVKESK. The CDR3 extends over 17 amino acids.

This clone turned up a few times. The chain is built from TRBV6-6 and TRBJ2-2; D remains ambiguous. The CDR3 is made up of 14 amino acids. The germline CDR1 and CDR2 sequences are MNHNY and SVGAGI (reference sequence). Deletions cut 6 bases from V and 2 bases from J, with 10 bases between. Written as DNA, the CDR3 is TGTGCCAGCAGCCCTACAGAAAACACCGGGGAGCTGTTTTTT. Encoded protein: CASSPTENTGELFF.

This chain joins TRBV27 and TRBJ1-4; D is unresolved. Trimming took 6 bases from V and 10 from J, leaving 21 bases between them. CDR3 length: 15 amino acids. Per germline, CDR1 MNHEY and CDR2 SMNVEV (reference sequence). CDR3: CASSSPGGSPGKLFF. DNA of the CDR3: TGTGCCAGCAGCTCCCCGGGAGGCTCCCCTGGAAAACTGTTTTTT. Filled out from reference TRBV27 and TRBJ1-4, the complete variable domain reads EAQVTQNPRYLITVTGKKLTVTCSQNMNHEYMSWYRQDPGLGLRQIYYSMNVEVTDKGDVPEGYKVSRKEKRNFPLILESPSPNQTSLYFCASSSPGGSPGKLFFGSGTQLSVL.

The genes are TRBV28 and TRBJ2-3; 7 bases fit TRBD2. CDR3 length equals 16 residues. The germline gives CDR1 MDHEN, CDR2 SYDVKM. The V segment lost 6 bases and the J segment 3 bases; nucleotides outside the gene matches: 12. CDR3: CASSPAGRGRTDTQYF. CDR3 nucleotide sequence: TGTGCCAGCAGCCCAGCGGGGCGGGGGAGAACAGATACGCAGTATTTT.

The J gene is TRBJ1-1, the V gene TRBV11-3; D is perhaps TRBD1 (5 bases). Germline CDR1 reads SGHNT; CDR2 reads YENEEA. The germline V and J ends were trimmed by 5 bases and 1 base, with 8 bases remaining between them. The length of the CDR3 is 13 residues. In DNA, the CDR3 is TGTGCCAGCAGCCGAGACAGGAACACTGAAGCTTTCTTT. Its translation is CASSRDRNTEAFF.

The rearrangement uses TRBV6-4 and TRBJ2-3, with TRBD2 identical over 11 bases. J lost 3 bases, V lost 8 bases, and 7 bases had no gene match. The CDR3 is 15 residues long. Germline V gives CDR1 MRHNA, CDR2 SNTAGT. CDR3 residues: CASAKTSGMTDTQYF. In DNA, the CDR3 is TGTGCCAGCGCCAAGACTAGCGGGATGACAGATACGCAGTATTTT.

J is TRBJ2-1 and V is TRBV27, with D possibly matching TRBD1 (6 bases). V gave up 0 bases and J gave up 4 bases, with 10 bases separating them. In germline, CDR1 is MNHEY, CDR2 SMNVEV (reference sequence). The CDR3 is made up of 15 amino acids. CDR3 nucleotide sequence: TGTGCCAGCAGTTTATCGGGACACCAATACAATGAGCAGTTCTTC. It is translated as CASSLSGHQYNEQFF.

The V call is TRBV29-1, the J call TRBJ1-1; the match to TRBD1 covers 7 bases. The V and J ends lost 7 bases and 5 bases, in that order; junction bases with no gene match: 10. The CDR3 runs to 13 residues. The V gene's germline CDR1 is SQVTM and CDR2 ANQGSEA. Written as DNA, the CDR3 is TGCAGCGCCACCAGGGGGGTAGAAACTGAAGCTTTCTTT. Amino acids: CSATRGVETEAFF. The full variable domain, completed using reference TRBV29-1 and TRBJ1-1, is SAVISQKPSRDICQRGTSLTIQCQVDSQVTMMFWYRQQPGQSLTLIATANQGSEATYESGFVIDKFPISRPNLTFSTLTVSNMSPEDSSIYLCSATRGVETEAFFGQGTRLTVV.

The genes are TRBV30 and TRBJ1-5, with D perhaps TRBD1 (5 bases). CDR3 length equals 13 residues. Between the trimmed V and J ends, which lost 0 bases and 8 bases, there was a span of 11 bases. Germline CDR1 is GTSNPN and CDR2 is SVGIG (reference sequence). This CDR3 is CAWSVTGGKPQHF. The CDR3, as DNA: TGTGCCTGGAGTGTAACAGGCGGGAAGCCCCAGCATTTT.

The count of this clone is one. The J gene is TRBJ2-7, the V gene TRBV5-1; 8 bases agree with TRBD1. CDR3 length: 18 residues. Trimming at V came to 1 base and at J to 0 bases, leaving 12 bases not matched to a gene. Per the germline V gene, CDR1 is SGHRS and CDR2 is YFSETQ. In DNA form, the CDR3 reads TGCGCCAGCAGCTTGTTGCAGGGGGCCACACCGAGCTCCTACGAGCAGTACTTC. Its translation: CASSLLQGATPSSYEQYF.

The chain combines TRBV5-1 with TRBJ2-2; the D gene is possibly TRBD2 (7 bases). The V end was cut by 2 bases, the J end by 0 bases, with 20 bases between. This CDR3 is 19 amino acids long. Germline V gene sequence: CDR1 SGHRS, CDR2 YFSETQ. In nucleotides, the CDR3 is TGCGCCAGCAGCTTAAGAGATGTGGGGGGGCGAACGAACACCGGGGAGCTGTTTTTT. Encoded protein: CASSLRDVGGRTNTGELFF.

CDR3 bases: TGTGCCAGCAGGGGCAGGGGGCCGGGCGGCAATCAGCCCCAGCATTTT. This codes for CASRGRGPGGNQPQHF. This rearrangement joins TRBV2 to TRBJ1-5; the match to TRBD1 covers 8 bases. V trimming: 6 bases; J trimming: 2 bases; junction bases outside the gene matches: 9. Germline V gives CDR1 SNHLY, CDR2 FYNNEI. This CDR3 has 16 amino acids.